This TCR beta chain comes out of a study of vaccination and CD4 T cells after COVID-19. Study-wide context: Either a CEFX pool, an HIV-1 Nef pool, or no peptide was added to control cultures.

On this clonotype: Antigen: not known. One junction end disagrees with the germline gene, perhaps due to a read error.

An Oncomine TCR Beta short-read assay was used to sequence the DNA from cultured CD4+ T cells. TCRdb called the PCR reads again in MiXCR, with one record for every CDR3 protein. The table lists 9,900 or so distinct CDR3 sequences, just under 75% of them singletons. Treatment given: roughly 10-day PBMC culture with coronavirus spike peptide pools or control peptides (ViraFEST assay). This CDR3 comprises 13 residues. Per germline, CDR1 SNHLY and CDR2 FYNNEI. The chain joins TRBV2 to TRBJ2-3, with a possible D match to TRBD1 (6 bases). This TCR was sampled from a human donor who had recovered from COVID-19. Sequencing input: CD4+ T cells from blood, cultured in vitro. The CDR3 sequence: CAGRAGVGDTQYF. CDR3 DNA sequence: TGTGCCGGCAGAGCAGGGGTTGGAGATACGCAGTATTTT.